Following are 10 T cell receptor beta chains from one sample sequenced in a study of T cell responses to AZD1222 COVID-19 vaccine. Assay used: immunoSEQ multiplex PCR; TCRdb lists only in-frame clones, some missing. This sample yields 130,000 to 150,000 clones, of which less than 95% are seen a single time; roughly 3.1% belongs to the top ten. The sample consisted of peripheral blood, taken on day 0 of AZD1222 vaccination. Source of these receptors: an adult in good health.

V and J are TRBV15 and TRBJ2-7; D unclear. V dropped 4 bases and J dropped 0 bases, with 10 bases sitting between them. The CDR3 runs 14 residues. CDR1 and CDR2 (germline): LNHNV, YYDKDF (reference sequence). The CDR3 DNA reads as TGTGCCACCAGCAATTCGTACAGCTCCTACGAGCAGTACTTC. It encodes CATSNSYSSYEQYF.

This clone was seen just once. This chain uses TRBV2 with TRBJ2-7, with D possibly being TRBD1 (6 bases). In germline, CDR1 is SNHLY, CDR2 FYNNEI. The CDR3 is 11 residues long. V was trimmed by 8 bases and J by 3 bases, leaving 8 bases between them. The CDR3: CASGDIYEQYF. The CDR3 DNA is TGTGCCAGCGGGGACATCTACGAGCAGTACTTC.

The chain is built from TRBV28 and TRBJ1-2; unclear D gene. Trimming pared 5 bases from V and 0 bases from J, leaving 13 bases between. The CDR3 runs to 15 residues. Germline lookup yields CDR1 MDHEN and CDR2 SYDVKM. In DNA, the CDR3 is TGTGCCAGCAGTCCCCCTCGGGGTGCTAACTATGGCTACACCTTC. Protein: CASSPPRGANYGYTF.

This sequence joins TRBV19 and TRBJ1-4, with 7 bases identical to TRBD1. This CDR3 comprises 14 residues. V was clipped by 6 bases and J by 7 bases; unmatched bases: 8. Germline CDR1 is LNHDA and CDR2 is SQIVND (reference sequence). CDR3 in DNA: TGTGCCAGTAGCCGGTACCGGGACAGTGAAAAACTGTTTTTT. Protein: CASSRYRDSEKLFF.

This clone was recorded a few times. The chain recombines TRBV4-2 with TRBJ2-7, with TRBD1 matching over 8 bases. Trimming removed 4 bases from V and 3 bases from J; junction bases left unmatched: 11. CDR1 is LGHNA, CDR2 YNFKEQ, per germline. CDR3 length: 16 amino acids. CDR3 in amino acids: CASSRISDRGLYEQYF. CDR3 DNA: TGTGCCAGCAGCCGAATCTCTGACAGGGGTCTCTACGAGCAGTACTTC.

The chain joins TRBV11-3 to TRBJ1-2, with unresolved D. The CDR3 has 12 residues. CDR1 and CDR2 from the germline V gene are SGHNT and YENEEA. The V end lost 0 bases, the J end lost 10 bases, and 9 bases lay between the germline ends. The chain's CDR3 is CASSLDLRDYTF. CDR3 DNA sequence: TGTGCCAGCAGCTTAGATCTTAGAGACTACACCTTC.

The chain has TRBV5-6 and TRBJ2-7; D possibly matches TRBD1 or TRBD2 (5 bases each). CDR3 length: 15 residues. Looked up from germline, CDR1 is SGHDT and CDR2 is YYEEEE. V lost 2 bases and J 2 bases, leaving 14 bases between the germline ends. The CDR3 coding sequence is TGTGCCAGCAGCTTCGAGTCTCGGGGACCCTACGAGCAGTACTTC. It yields the protein CASSFESRGPYEQYF.

The chain couples TRBV2 to TRBJ2-7; 7 nucleotides line up with TRBD1. J lost 4 bases, V lost 7 bases, and 4 bases had no gene match. The germline gives CDR1 SNHLY, CDR2 FYNNEI. The CDR3 totals 12 residues. This CDR3 is CASKEQGYEQYF. CDR3 bases: TGTGCCAGCAAAGAACAGGGGTACGAGCAGTACTTC.

The chain employs TRBV10-3 and TRBJ1-5; 7 bases agree with TRBD1. The germline CDR1 and CDR2 sequences are ENHRY and SYGVKD. CDR3 size: 16 residues. V shed 5 bases, J shed 2 bases, and the junction held 9 bases outside the gene matches. The CDR3 loop is CAISRGQANRNQPQHF. CDR3 nucleotides: TGTGCCATCAGTCGTGGACAGGCTAATCGCAATCAGCCCCAGCATTTT.

V usage is TRBV19 and J usage is TRBJ1-2; tentative D call: TRBD1 (5 bases). The germline CDR1 and CDR2 sequences are LNHDA and SQIVND (reference sequence). V lost 3 bases, J lost 4 bases, and 9 bases lay in between. CDR3 length: 13 amino acids. CDR3 DNA sequence: TGTGCCAGTAGTATTCAGGGAAGCTATGGCTACACCTTC. Protein sequence: CASSIQGSYGYTF.